The T cell receptor beta chain described here comes from a study of blood T cell repertoires in COVID-19. Study-level background: Acute-phase and convalescent COVID-19 samples originated in the United States, Italy and Spain.

With 3 bases clipped from V and 7 bases from J, the junction kept 9 bases outside the gene matches. Per the germline V gene, CDR1 is SGDLS and CDR2 is YYNGEE. The CDR3 runs to 15 residues. Methods used by the authors: Amplification from reference gene primers served as the basis for estimated nucleated cell counts. Using immunoSEQ multiplex PCR, the repertoire was profiled, and TCRdb retains in-frame clones only, with some absent. V, J and clone size were drawn from that table, and D and trimming were deduced from the DNA. The sample holds about 56,000 clones, more than 80% seen once. The source of this sequence is a human donor in a cohort sampled during active COVID-19. The material sequenced was peripheral blood. The chain is built from TRBV9 and TRBJ1-2; the match to TRBD1 covers 10 bases. CDR3 amino acids: CASSDRQGARLGYTF. CDR3 nucleotides: TGTGCCAGCAGCGATCGACAGGGGGCGCGTCTTGGCTACACCTTC.